This passage covers 28 T cell receptor beta chains from one sample sequenced in a study of OX40 agonist ivuxolimab in advanced cancers. The protocol was immunoSEQ multiplex PCR, while the TCRdb copy is restricted to in-frame clones and leaves out a portion. The table lists nearly 85,000 clones, approximately 87% of them singletons. The sample consisted of CD4+ or CD8+ T cells sorted from blood, taken in a trial of the OX40 agonist ivuxolimab. The receptors come from an adult with an advanced solid tumor such as melanoma, head and neck, liver or kidney cancer.

The chain joins TRBV7-8 to TRBJ1-2, with a tentative D call TRBD1 (5 bases). Trimming pared 5 bases from V and 8 bases from J, leaving 24 bases between. Germline V gene data show CDR1 as SGHVS and CDR2 as FQNEAQ. The length of the CDR3 is 16 residues. Here the CDR3 DNA reads TGTGCCAGCAGCCCCGAGGGGCGCGGGGTATCAAGAGGCTACACCTTC. Protein product: CASSPEGRGVSRGYTF.

In nucleotides, the CDR3 is TGCGCCAGCAGCCAAGATACGGGGCTATACAATGAGCAGTTCTTC. This codes for CASSQDTGLYNEQFF. The V gene is TRBV4-3, the J gene TRBJ2-1, with D perhaps assigned TRBD1 or TRBD2 (5 bases each). The ends were cut back, 0 bases at V and 4 bases at J, with 10 bases in the middle. This CDR3 has 15 residues. Per germline, CDR1 LGHNA and CDR2 YSLEER.

The chain recombines TRBV19 with TRBJ2-6; 7 bases are a match to TRBD1. The CDR3 has 17 residues. The germline V gene encodes CDR1 LNHDA and CDR2 SQIVND (reference sequence). Trimming took 4 bases from V and 2 from J; bases not matched to a gene: 8. Here the CDR3 DNA reads TGTGCCAGTAGTACCCGACAGGGAAGGACTGGGGCCAACGTCCTGACTTTC. Protein: CASSTRQGRTGANVLTF.

This clone appeared a single time. The chain joins TRBV5-4 to TRBJ2-5; 7 bases match TRBD1. The CDR3 runs to 17 residues. Germline V gene lookup returns CDR1 SGHNT and CDR2 YYREEE (reference sequence). Trimming removed 3 bases from V and 5 bases from J; junction bases left unmatched: 16. Here the CDR3 reads CASSSTQGRRILETQYF. The CDR3 region has the DNA TGTGCCAGCAGCTCAACACAGGGGCGACGTATATTGGAGACCCAGTACTTC. The variable domain in full, with the rest retrieved from reference TRBV5-4 and TRBJ2-5, is ETGVTQSPTHLIKTRGQQVTLRCSSQSGHNTVSWYQQALGQGPQFIFQYYREEENGRGNFPPRFSGLQFPNYSSELNVNALELDDSALYLCASSSTQGRRILETQYFGPGTRLLVL.

The J gene is TRBJ2-7, the V gene TRBV7-2, with D perhaps TRBD2 (7 bases). The ends were cut back, 6 bases at V and 6 bases at J, with 18 bases in the middle. CDR3 length: 14 amino acids. CDR1 is SGHTA and CDR2 is FQGNSA in the germline V gene. CDR3 protein: CASSRGRGGLEQYF. The DNA of the CDR3 is TGTGCCAGCAGTCGAGGGAGGGGGGGCCTCGAGCAGTACTTC.

This clone was observed a single time. The chain couples TRBV7-2 to TRBJ1-2; 8 positions match TRBD1. V shed 5 bases and J 4 bases; nucleotides not matched to a gene: 15. The CDR3 runs 17 residues. The V gene's germline CDR1 is SGHTA and CDR2 FQGNSA. CDR3 nucleotides: TGTGCCAGCAGCGGGGACAGGCGACTCTTCAGCAGCTATGGCTACACCTTC. This codes for CASSGDRRLFSSYGYTF.

V is TRBV10-3 and J is TRBJ2-3, with TRBD2 identical over 7 bases. The CDR3 totals 16 residues. Germline V lookup: CDR1 ENHRY, CDR2 SYGVKD. V shed 0 bases and J 4 bases; nucleotides not matched to a gene: 7. CDR3 DNA: TGTGCCATCAGTGAGTCGCTGCGGGGGAGCCCAGATACGCAGTATTTT. Its translation is CAISESLRGSPDTQYF.

The gene calls are TRBV11-2 and TRBJ2-2, with D possibly TRBD1 on 6 matching bases. Per germline, CDR1 SGHAT and CDR2 FQNNGV. V shed 1 base and J shed 3 bases, with 9 bases lying between them. The CDR3 is made up of 15 amino acids. The CDR3 nucleotides are TGTGCCAGCAGCTTAGGGACAGAATACACCGGGGAGCTGTTTTTT. Residues: CASSLGTEYTGELFF.

This clone was detected only once. The CDR3 loop is CASSMDGREGQPQHF. The CDR3, as DNA: TGTGCCAGTAGTATGGACGGCCGTGAGGGTCAGCCCCAGCATTTT. The chain employs TRBV19 and TRBJ1-5; D remains unclear. The germline CDR1 and CDR2 sequences are LNHDA and SQIVND (reference sequence). Trimming stripped 3 bases from V and 6 bases from J, with 15 bases between. The CDR3 totals 15 residues.

The V gene is TRBV6-5, the J gene TRBJ1-2; D is ambiguous. Trimming took 0 bases from V and 4 from J, leaving 12 bases between them. The CDR3 is 15 amino acids. Germline V gene lookup returns CDR1 MNHEY and CDR2 SVGAGI. CDR3 coding DNA: TGTGCCAGCAGTTACTCGCAGGCCTACGCCTATGGCTACACCTTC. Its translation is CASSYSQAYAYGYTF.

As for this clone: This CDR3 fails to terminate in the conserved phenylalanine or tryptophan, so it likely reflects a read error. The rearrangement uses TRBV19 and TRBJ2-7, with TRBD2 as a possible D gene (6 bases). Germline V CDR1 and CDR2: LNHDA, SQIVND (reference sequence). Trimming removed 6 bases at V and 1 base at J, with 19 bases between. There are 16 residues in the CDR3. DNA of the CDR3: TGTGCCAGTAGATCCCTCCGGGACGGGACTTCCTACGAGCAGTACCTC. It is translated as CASRSLRDGTSYEQYL.

The chain has TRBV15 and TRBJ1-4; maybe TRBD1 (6 bases). CDR1 is LNHNV and CDR2 is YYDKDF in the germline V gene (reference sequence). V lost 4 bases and J 3 bases, leaving 18 bases between the germline ends. The length of the CDR3 is 17 residues. Written as DNA, the CDR3 is TGTGCCACCAGCAAAGAGATAACAGGGATTTCTAATGAAAAACTGTTTTTT. Its protein product is CATSKEITGISNEKLFF.

V gene TRBV2 combines with J gene TRBJ2-7; D might be TRBD1 or TRBD2, each matching 6 bases. Germline CDR1 is SNHLY and CDR2 is FYNNEI. The V and J ends lost 6 bases and 6 bases respectively, with 24 bases between them. The CDR3 is 16 amino acids. CDR3 DNA: TGTGCCAGCAGGGCCTTAGACGACACCGGGGGCCCCGAGCAGTACTTC. Its protein product is CASRALDDTGGPEQYF.

The rearrangement links TRBV7-8 to TRBJ1-2; the D gene is possibly TRBD1 (5 bases). CDR3 size: 14 residues. Germline V CDR1 and CDR2: SGHVS, FQNEAQ. V was clipped by 4 bases and J by 8 bases, with 17 bases between them. The CDR3 sequence: CASSSIGSQGGYTF. CDR3 nucleotide sequence: TGTGCCAGCAGCTCAATCGGCTCTCAGGGAGGCTACACCTTC.

The chain carries TRBV7-2 and TRBJ1-6; weak D call: TRBD1 (6 bases). The CDR3 runs 15 residues. V lost 8 bases, J lost 7 bases, and 18 bases lay in between. CDR1 and CDR2 (germline): SGHTA, FQGNSA. CDR3 loop: CASCQRGQDNSPLHF. The CDR3 DNA reads TGTGCCAGCTGCCAACGGGGACAAGACAATTCACCCCTCCACTTT.

The chain combines TRBV5-5 with TRBJ2-5; D remains unclear. The germline V gene encodes CDR1 SGHKS and CDR2 YYEKEE (reference sequence). The CDR3 covers 15 residues. V lost 0 bases and J lost 5, with 14 bases in between. CDR3 in amino acids: CASSLGVQKSETQYF. CDR3 DNA: TGTGCCAGCAGCTTGGGGGTCCAAAAGAGTGAGACCCAGTACTTC.

The chain uses TRBV7-2 and TRBJ1-5; 9 bases align to TRBD1. J was trimmed by 5 bases and V by 5 bases; bases with no gene match: 7. Germline-derived CDR1 and CDR2 are SGHTA and FQGNSA. This CDR3 is built from 15 residues. CDR3 nucleotides: TGTGCCAGCAGCGCCCGACAGGGGGGTGATCAGCCCCAGCATTTT. Protein: CASSARQGGDQPQHF.

The table lists this clone with a count of one. This chain joins TRBV7-2 and TRBJ2-6; 9 bases align to TRBD1. Germline CDR1 and CDR2: SGHTA and FQGNSA. J was trimmed by 1 base and V by 5 bases; bases with no gene match: 6. This CDR3 comprises 17 residues. The CDR3 coding sequence is TGTGCCAGCAGCCTCGGGACAGGGATGTCTGGGGCCAACGTCCTGACTTTC. It specifies CASSLGTGMSGANVLTF. The variable domain in full, completed from reference TRBV7-2 and TRBJ2-6, reads GAGVSQSPSNKVTEKGKDVELRCDPISGHTALYWYRQSLGQGLEFLIYFQGNSAPDKSGLPSDRFSAERTGGSVSTLTIQRTQQEDSAVYLCASSLGTGMSGANVLTFGAGSRLTVL.

The chain recombines TRBV29-1 with TRBJ2-7; maybe TRBD1 (5 bases). The CDR3 runs to 14 residues. Germline CDR1 SQVTM, CDR2 ANQGSEA. V was pared by 6 bases and J by 3 bases, with 18 bases between. CDR3 DNA sequence: TGCAGCGTCGCGGACACCCACTCGGGCTACGAGCAGTACTTC. The encoded protein is CSVADTHSGYEQYF.

V and J are TRBV6-5 and TRBJ2-5; unclear D gene. The CDR3 has 12 residues. Trimming pared 6 bases from V and 5 bases from J, leaving 10 bases between. Germline lookup yields CDR1 MNHEY and CDR2 SVGAGI. CDR3: CASSPTGETQYF. CDR3 coding DNA: TGTGCCAGCAGCCCCACCGGGGAGACCCAGTACTTC.

This sequence joins TRBV14 and TRBJ1-6; no reliable D call. CDR3 size: 15 residues. Deletions cut 4 bases from V and 4 bases from J, with 11 bases between. Germline assignment: CDR1 SGHDN and CDR2 FVKESK. CDR3 nucleotide sequence: TGTGCCAGCAGCCTATCCGGTGGATATAATTCACCCCTCCACTTT. It codes for CASSLSGGYNSPLHF.

The chain uses TRBV5-1 and TRBJ1-6; TRBD1 aligns across 9 bases. Germline CDR1 and CDR2: SGHRS and YFSETQ. This CDR3 comprises 16 residues. V lost 1 base and J lost 9; bases outside the gene matches: 8. Here the CDR3 reads CASSLRIDRGGSPLHF. The CDR3 DNA is TGCGCCAGCAGCTTGCGTATTGACAGGGGGGGTTCACCCCTCCACTTT.

This clone was counted between two and nine times. The J gene is TRBJ2-7, the V gene TRBV12-5; D is uncertain. CDR1 and CDR2 from the germline V gene are LGHNT and FRNRAP. With 5 bases removed from V and 6 bases from J, the gap between germline ends came to 8 bases. This CDR3 spans 11 amino acids. CDR3 in amino acids: CASGTHAEQYF. The CDR3 coding sequence is TGTGCTAGTGGTACTCATGCCGAGCAGTACTTC.

The gene calls are TRBV6-6 and TRBJ2-2, with unresolved D. CDR1 and CDR2 (germline): MNHNY, SVGAGI (reference sequence). Trimming took 6 bases from V and 5 from J, leaving 19 bases between them. This CDR3 comprises 16 residues. In DNA form, the CDR3 reads TGTGCCAGCAGCCCTGTTTCCGGGCCTGGGACCGGGGAGCTGTTTTTT. Translation: CASSPVSGPGTGELFF.

The V and J genes are TRBV7-9 and TRBJ2-5; possible D gene TRBD1, 6 bases. The V end lost 3 bases, the J end lost 6 bases, and 14 bases lay between the germline ends. The CDR3 is 14 residues long. Germline CDR1 and CDR2: SEHNR and FQNEAQ (reference sequence). Here the CDR3 DNA reads TGTGCCAGCAGCTTGTCGACAGGATTACAGACCCAGTACTTC. Translating it yields CASSLSTGLQTQYF. Complete variable domain (other parts from reference TRBV7-9 and TRBJ2-5): DTGVSQNPRHKITKRGQNVTFRCDPISEHNRLYWYRQTLGQGPEFLTYFQNEAQLEKSRLLSDRFSAERPKGSFSTLEIQRTEQGDSAMYLCASSLSTGLQTQYFGPGTRLLVL.

The V call is TRBV5-1, the J call TRBJ1-1; D is perhaps TRBD1 (5 bases). Germline CDR1 SGHRS, CDR2 YFSETQ. The V and J ends lost 1 base and 1 base respectively, with 14 bases between them. The CDR3 sequence is 16 residues long. CDR3 protein: CASSLLPDIPNTEAFF. As DNA, the CDR3 is TGCGCCAGCAGCTTGTTGCCGGACATTCCGAACACTGAAGCTTTCTTT.

The rearrangement joins TRBV4-2 to TRBJ2-3; the match to TRBD2 covers 7 bases. The trim removed 0 bases at V and 4 bases at J, leaving 10 bases unmatched. CDR1 and CDR2 (germline): LGHNA, YNFKEQ. The CDR3 is 17 amino acids. The DNA of the CDR3 is TGTGCCAGCAGCCAAGATGGGCCGGGGGGAGGGGCAGATACGCAGTATTTT. The encoded protein is CASSQDGPGGGADTQYF.

The J gene is TRBJ1-4, the V gene TRBV2, with D possibly TRBD1 on 5 matching bases. V was trimmed by 2 bases and J by 5 bases, leaving 12 bases between them. The CDR3 totals 15 residues. Looked up from germline, CDR1 is SNHLY and CDR2 is FYNNEI. CDR3 DNA: TGTGCCAGCAGTGAACTGGGGACGGAAAATGAAAAACTGTTTTTT. Residues: CASSELGTENEKLFF.